The 7 T cell receptor beta chains below all came from one sample that was sequenced in a study of blood T cell repertoires in COVID-19. Method: immunoSEQ multiplex PCR; TCRdb's copy keeps in-frame clones and lacks some. The table has 300,000 to 350,000 clones, about nine tenths seen once; the top ten hold roughly 6%. Sample: peripheral blood. The source of these receptors is a woman aged 50 to 60 with COVID-19, enrolled during active disease.

The J gene is TRBJ2-7, the V gene TRBV11-3; 9 bases fit TRBD1. The CDR3 sequence is 15 residues long. V was pared by 5 bases and J by 7 bases, with 12 bases of the junction left unmatched. From germline, CDR1 is SGHNT and CDR2 YENEEA. CDR3 DNA: TGTGCCAGCAGCCGGGGACAGGGAGTCCTCTTTGAGCAGTACTTC. Amino acids: CASSRGQGVLFEQYF.

CDR3 residues: CASSRGGNYGYTF. The CDR3 DNA sequence: TGTGCCAGCAGCCGCGGGGGAAACTATGGCTACACCTTC. The rearrangement links TRBV7-9 to TRBJ1-2; D might be TRBD1 (5 bases). The CDR3 extends over 13 amino acids. Germline loops: CDR1 SEHNR, CDR2 FQNEAQ (reference sequence). V was shortened by 5 bases and J by 2 bases, with 9 bases between the two germline ends. Full variable domain (missing parts from reference TRBV7-9 and TRBJ1-2): DTGVSQNPRHKITKRGQNVTFRCDPISEHNRLYWYRQTLGQGPEFLTYFQNEAQLEKSRLLSDRFSAERPKGSFSTLEIQRTEQGDSAMYLCASSRGGNYGYTFGSGTRLTVV.

V and J are TRBV10-3 and TRBJ1-5; 7 bases fit TRBD1. The CDR3 runs to 13 residues. V lost 6 bases to trimming and J lost 7 bases; unmatched junction nucleotides: 6. Germline values: CDR1 ENHRY, CDR2 SYGVKD. The CDR3 coding sequence is TGTGCCATCAGCGACCCGGGACAGCAGCCCCAGCATTTT. This codes for CAISDPGQQPQHF.

The V call is TRBV29-1, the J call TRBJ2-3; the D gene is possibly TRBD1 (7 bases). V was cut by 3 bases and J by 2 bases, with 9 bases left in between. The length of the CDR3 is 13 residues. Germline V CDR1 and CDR2: SQVTM, ANQGSEA. The CDR3 sequence: CSVDRGDTDTQYF. In nucleotides, the CDR3 is TGCAGCGTTGACAGGGGGGACACAGATACGCAGTATTTT.

This chain joins TRBV27 and TRBJ2-6, with 8 bases identical to TRBD1. The V segment lost 4 bases and the J segment 1 base; nucleotides outside the gene matches: 15. CDR3 length equals 20 residues. The germline V gene has CDR1 MNHEY and CDR2 SMNVEV (reference sequence). The CDR3 is CASSSRPPQGAESGANVLTF. DNA of the CDR3: TGTGCCAGCAGTTCCAGACCACCCCAGGGGGCGGAATCTGGGGCCAACGTCCTGACTTTC.

The chain couples TRBV24-1 to TRBJ2-5; TRBD1 is a possible D gene (6 bases). Germline values: CDR1 KGHDR, CDR2 SFDVKD. The CDR3 length is 13 residues. Trimming pared 4 bases from V and 7 bases from J, leaving 12 bases between. The CDR3 DNA is TGTGCCACCAGTGAAGGGACATTGGGGACCCAGTACTTC. Its translation is CATSEGTLGTQYF.

This clone has only a few counts. This chain uses TRBV6-5 with TRBJ1-4; D unclear. The CDR3 covers 13 residues. The germline gives CDR1 MNHEY, CDR2 SVGAGI. Trimming pared 6 bases from V and 11 bases from J, leaving 16 bases between. DNA for the CDR3: TGTGCCAGCAGAGATTTACTTGAGTCGAAACTGTTTTTT. It yields the protein CASRDLLESKLFF.